Here is one TCR beta chain with its context. The entry originates in a study of vaccination and CD4 T cells after COVID-19. Per the germline V gene, CDR1 is MNHNS and CDR2 is SASEGT. The CDR3 is 15 amino acids. V shed 6 bases, J shed 6 bases, and the junction held 11 bases outside the gene matches. Using its own MiXCR run on the PCR reads, TCRdb lists one record per CDR3 protein. The table has 20,000 to 25,000 distinct CDR3 sequences, under 60% seen once. The chain couples TRBV6-1 to TRBJ2-1; 7 nucleotides agree with TRBD2. The source is a human donor who had recovered from COVID-19. This specimen consisted of CD4+ T cells from blood, obtained before SARS-CoV-2 vaccination. For the CDR3, the DNA is TGTGCCAGCAGGGGATATGGCGGGAGAATCAATGAGCAGTTCTTC. This gives the protein CASRGYGGRINEQFF.